Detailed here is one T cell receptor beta chain. This CDR3 contains 15 residues. J was trimmed by 5 bases and V by 4 bases; bases with no gene match: 6. CDR1 and CDR2 (germline): SGDLS, YYNGEE. Clones were read by immunoSEQ multiplex PCR, and TCRdb kept only the in-frame ones, dropping some. The table shows some 130,000 clones, with less than 90% occurring only once. Donors were grouped by their self-reported clinical history. This entry is derived from a study of blood T cell repertoires in COVID-19. As for the study in general: COVID-19 samples, acute and convalescent, were from the United States, Italy and Spain.

The chain recombines TRBV9 with TRBJ2-1, with 10 bases that match TRBD1. The receptor was derived from a young man who had recovered from COVID-19. Sequencing was carried out using PBMCs or T cells enriched from blood (not recorded which). CDR3 sequence reads: CASSLRDRGDNEQFF. In nucleotides, the CDR3 is TGTGCCAGCAGCCTCCGGGACAGGGGTGACAATGAGCAGTTCTTC.